This T cell receptor (beta chain) was identified in a study of blood T cell repertoires in COVID-19. Study context: COVID-19 samples collected from the United States, Italy and Spain covered acute and convalescent phases.

Sequencing was performed with immunoSEQ multiplex PCR; in TCRdb, only in-frame clones are kept and a portion is missing. The repertoire holds approximately 400,000 clones, with about 89% as singletons. The V gene lost 2 bases and the J gene lost 6 bases, with 7 bases spanning the gap. The CDR3 extends over 11 amino acids. Germline lookup yields CDR1 GTSNPN and CDR2 SVGIG (reference sequence). Source material: peripheral blood. The sequence was collected from a man aged 40-49 years with acute or convalescent COVID-19. V gene TRBV30 combines with J gene TRBJ1-1, with unresolved D. CDR3 sequence (DNA): TGTGCCTGGAGTCGAGATTCTGAAGCTTTCTTT. It codes for CAWSRDSEAFF.